This T cell receptor beta chain was captured by sequencing in a study of OX40 agonist ivuxolimab in advanced cancers. Background on the study: A male proportion of over 75% was recorded, with mean age approximately 60 years and range roughly 23 to 79. Overall study findings and caveats: Some of the lowest clonal expansion was seen in partial responders at 0.1-3.0 mg/kg. At 0.1 to 3.0 mg/kg, clonal expansion of CD4+ and CD8+ blood T cells had occurred by week 6.

This CDR3 spans 15 amino acids. V shed 0 bases and J shed 0 bases, with 8 bases lying between them. CDR1 is MNHEY and CDR2 is SVGAGI in the germline V gene. Any history of autoimmune disease or systemic immunosuppression disqualified patients. Comment on this clone: The antigen is not known.

Data came from immunoSEQ multiplex PCR; TCRdb stores just in-frame clones and leaves some out. This sample has more than 80,000 clones; under 95% occur once, and the top ten carry 2.6%. V usage is TRBV6-5 and J usage is TRBJ2-5; D unresolved. The sample in question was CD4+ or CD8+ T cells sorted from blood, obtained in a trial of the OX40 agonist ivuxolimab. The TCR comes from an adult with an advanced solid tumor such as melanoma, head and neck, liver or kidney cancer. CDR3 sequence (DNA): TGTGCCAGCAGTTACTCGAGTTCATACCAAGAGACCCAGTACTTC. Translated: CASSYSSSYQETQYF.